This is a list of T cell receptor beta chains from one sample in a study of shared clonotypes between healthy human individuals. Some clones are missing from TCRdb's copy, which holds only in-frame ones; the method was immunoSEQ multiplex PCR. The repertoire has about 2.1 million clones, 90% to 95% of them found once; the top ten carry about 1.7%. The specimen sequenced was naive CD8+ T cells from PBMCs. The receptors here all came from a man younger than 35 in good health. Some clones in this sample may be carry-over from other donors' samples. Each CDR3 is given with its conserved first and last residue. D genes are given only for firm matches. Clone size is stated in some rows and not others, as once, few, many or a class when expanded.

>.|TRBV2|TRBJ1-4|TRBD1
TGTGCCAGCAGTGAACGGTTGACAGGGGATCACGGAAAACTGTTTTTT
CASSERLTGDHGKLFF
>.|TRBV28|TRBJ2-1|TRBD1
TGTGCCAGCAACTTATACAGGGGTAATGAGCAGTTCTTC
CASNLYRGNEQFF
>.|TRBV11-2|TRBJ1-2|.
TGTGCCAGCAGCTTTGGACAGCTCTATGGCTACACCTTC
CASSFGQLYGYTF
>.|TRBV6-1|TRBJ1-1|.
TGTGCCAGCAGGCCCCAGGGAGACACTGAAGCTTTCTTT
CASRPQGDTEAFF
>.|TRBV7-8|TRBJ1-4|.
TGTGCCAGCAGCTTAGCGCTAACCGGCGTGAGGGAAAAACTGTTTTTT
CASSLALTGVREKLFF
>once|TRBV27|TRBJ2-1|.
TGTGCCAGCAGGCCACCCGGGACTGGGTTTCATGAGCAGTTCTTC
CASRPPGTGFHEQFF
>.|TRBV9|TRBJ2-2|.
TGTGCCAGCAGCGAGAGGACCGGGGAGCTGTTTTTT
CASSERTGELFF
>.|TRBV5-1|TRBJ1-1|.
TGCGCCAGCAGCTTGACGAAAGGGGAGGTGGGCACTGAAGCTTTCTTT
CASSLTKGEVGTEAFF
>.|TRBV11-2|TRBJ2-1|TRBD2
TGTGCCAGCAGCTTACCCCTTGGGGGGGACAATGAGCAGTTCTTC
CASSLPLGGDNEQFF
>.|TRBV10-3|TRBJ2-5|TRBD1
TGTGCCATCAGAGACAGGGGAGTCGAGACCCAGTACTTC
CAIRDRGVETQYF
>.|TRBV28|TRBJ1-4|.
TGTGCCAGCACCCTGGAGGGTCTCGAGGGACGTGAAAAACTGTTTTTT
CASTLEGLEGREKLFF
>.|TRBV4-2|TRBJ2-7|.
TGTGCCAGCAGCCCCAACGCAGGCTACGAGCAGTACTTC
CASSPNAGYEQYF
>.|TRBV19|TRBJ2-3|.
TGTGCCAGTAGTATGAGGGTCGGGACTCCAGATACGCAGTATTTT
CASSMRVGTPDTQYF
>once|TRBV6-1|TRBJ2-3|TRBD2
TGTGCCAGCAGTGAGACTAGCGGGAGGGGCACAGATACGCAGTATTTT
CASSETSGRGTDTQYF
>once|TRBV7-9|TRBJ2-5|TRBD2
TGTGCCAGCAGCTTACCGGGACTAGCTATCCAGGAGACCCAGTACTTC
CASSLPGLAIQETQYF
>once|TRBV9|TRBJ2-7|.
TGTGCCAGCAGCCAAGGTGGGGGGTCCTACGAGCAGTACTTC
CASSQGGGSYEQYF
>.|TRBV7-6|TRBJ2-7|.
TGTGCCAGCAGTGAGCGGAATTCTGGCGAGCAGTACTTC
CASSERNSGEQYF
>.|TRBV7-8|TRBJ1-1|.
TGTGCCAGCAGCCCAAGTTGGGGCCGGACTGAAGCTTTCTTT
CASSPSWGRTEAFF
>.|TRBV7-9|TRBJ2-5|TRBD1
TGTGCCAGCAGCTCAGGGGGCCGGGACAAACAAGAGACCCAGTACTTC
CASSSGGRDKQETQYF
>.|TRBV9|TRBJ1-2|TRBD1
TGTGCCAGCAGTGGACAGGGGCCTGGCTACACCTTC
CASSGQGPGYTF
>.|TRBV14|TRBJ2-1|TRBD1
TGTGCCAGCAGCCAAGAACCGGGACAGGGGGACAATGAGCAGTTCTTC
CASSQEPGQGDNEQFF
>.|TRBV11-1|TRBJ2-1|.
TGTGCCAGCACCCACTGGGGAGCTTCCTACAATGAGCAGTTCTTC
CASTHWGASYNEQFF
>.|TRBV5-5|TRBJ2-7|.
TGTGCCAGCAGCTTGGGGTCGGCAGGGCTTACCTACGAGCAGTACTTC
CASSLGSAGLTYEQYF
>.|TRBV9|TRBJ2-1|.
TGTGCCAGCAGCGTAGCTTCGTATGAGCAGTTCTTC
CASSVASYEQFF
>.|TRBV29-1|TRBJ1-2|.
TGCAGCGTCGAAATACGGGGGAATGGCTACACCTTC
CSVEIRGNGYTF
>.|TRBV28|TRBJ1-2|TRBD1
TGTGCCAGCAGTTTATGGGGGACAGTACTTCCCTTGACTTTTGGCTACACCTTC
CASSLWGTVLPLTFGYTF
>.|TRBV28|TRBJ1-2|.
TGTGCCAGCAGTTTAGGGGGCGGCTATGGCTACACCTTC
CASSLGGGYGYTF
>.|TRBV5-6|TRBJ1-1|.
TGTGCCAGCAGCTTGTCTCCAAACACTGAAGCTTTCTTT
CASSLSPNTEAFF
>.|TRBV2|TRBJ2-5|TRBD1
TGTGCCAGCGAGGGGACAGGTCTACAAGAGACCCAGTACTTC
CASEGTGLQETQYF
>.|TRBV9|TRBJ2-3|TRBD2
TGTGCCAGCAGCGTAGCTGATCCGACTAGCGGGAGTCCCACAGATACGCAGTATTTT
CASSVADPTSGSPTDTQYF
>few|TRBV19|TRBJ2-7|.
TGTGCCAGTAGTCAAGGCTACGAGCAGTACTTC
CASSQGYEQYF
>.|TRBV27|TRBJ1-2|TRBD1
TGTGCCAGCAGAGCCACCGGGACAGCCTATGGCTACACCTTC
CASRATGTAYGYTF
>.|TRBV10-3|TRBJ2-1|.
TGTGCCATCAGCCTACCGGATAATGAGCAGTTCTTC
CAISLPDNEQFF
>.|TRBV4-3|TRBJ1-6|.
TGCGCCAGCAGCCAACGTTCTCGCTCCTATAATTCACCCCTCCACTTT
CASSQRSRSYNSPLHF
>.|TRBV13|TRBJ1-5|.
TGTGCCAGCAGCTTTCGGGAGCAGGAGCCCCAGCATTTT
CASSFREQEPQHF
>.|TRBV7-7|TRBJ2-3|TRBD2
TGTGCCAGCAGCTTAGGAGAGATTGGCGGGAGCTACACAGATACGCAGTATTTT
CASSLGEIGGSYTDTQYF
>.|TRBV28|TRBJ2-7|TRBD1
TGTGCCAGCAGAAGTTTTTTCACTCAGGGACAGGGGACCACCTACGAGCAGTACTTC
CASRSFFTQGQGTTYEQYF
>.|TRBV6-1|TRBJ1-4|.
TGTGCCAGCAGTGAAAGATATTTGGGGGTCTATAATGAAAAACTGTTTTTT
CASSERYLGVYNEKLFF
>.|TRBV27|TRBJ2-1|.
TGTGCCAGCAGTTTATCGGGGCCCCTCGGCAATGAGCAGTTCTTC
CASSLSGPLGNEQFF
>.|TRBV19|TRBJ1-1|.
TGTGCCAGTAGTATCTTGCATGAAGCTTTCTTT
CASSILHEAFF